This T cell receptor beta chain was obtained from a study of blood T cell repertoires in COVID-19. Study overall: Specimens from acute and convalescent COVID-19 originated in the United States, Italy and Spain. Sources were T cells, B-cell-depleted T cells, or PBMCs; the material itself was cDNA or gDNA.

The CDR3 length is 14 residues. Germline CDR1 reads SGHDN; CDR2 reads FVKESK. The V and J ends lost 5 bases and 0 bases respectively, with 7 bases between them. The protocol was immunoSEQ multiplex PCR, while the TCRdb copy is restricted to in-frame clones and leaves out a portion. This table has hundreds of thousands of clones, roughly 84% appearing once. This clone was observed a few times. The sample comprised peripheral blood. The clonotype was recovered from a woman between 45 and 60 years old with acute or convalescent COVID-19. This chain uses TRBV14 with TRBJ1-4; D may be TRBD1 (5 bases). The CDR3 nucleotides are TGTGCCAGCAGCTCAGGGACAACTAATGAAAAACTGTTTTTT. Protein: CASSSGTTNEKLFF.